This T cell receptor (beta chain) came from a study of T cell responses to AZD1222 COVID-19 vaccine. General observations from the study: When two AZD1222 doses had been given, Spike-specific TCR breadth and depth rose. Among the donors, most were white British and more were female, and clonal diversity was possibly underestimated.

As for this clone: Its antigen is not known.

The ends were cut back, 5 bases at V and 3 bases at J, with 12 bases in the middle. CDR1 and CDR2 (germline): SGHTA, FQGTGA. The CDR3 has 14 residues. Clones were sequenced by immunoSEQ multiplex PCR, and TCRdb holds only the in-frame ones, with some missing. The table includes about 110,000 clones, more than 70% detected once. The genes are TRBV7-3 and TRBJ2-3; D perhaps matches TRBD2 (6 bases). This sample comprised peripheral blood, obtained on day 0 of AZD1222 vaccination. This clonotype was obtained from an adult in good health. The CDR3 nucleotides read TGTGCCAGCAGCCGGACTACAGCGACAGATACGCAGTATTTT. Its protein is CASSRTTATDTQYF.